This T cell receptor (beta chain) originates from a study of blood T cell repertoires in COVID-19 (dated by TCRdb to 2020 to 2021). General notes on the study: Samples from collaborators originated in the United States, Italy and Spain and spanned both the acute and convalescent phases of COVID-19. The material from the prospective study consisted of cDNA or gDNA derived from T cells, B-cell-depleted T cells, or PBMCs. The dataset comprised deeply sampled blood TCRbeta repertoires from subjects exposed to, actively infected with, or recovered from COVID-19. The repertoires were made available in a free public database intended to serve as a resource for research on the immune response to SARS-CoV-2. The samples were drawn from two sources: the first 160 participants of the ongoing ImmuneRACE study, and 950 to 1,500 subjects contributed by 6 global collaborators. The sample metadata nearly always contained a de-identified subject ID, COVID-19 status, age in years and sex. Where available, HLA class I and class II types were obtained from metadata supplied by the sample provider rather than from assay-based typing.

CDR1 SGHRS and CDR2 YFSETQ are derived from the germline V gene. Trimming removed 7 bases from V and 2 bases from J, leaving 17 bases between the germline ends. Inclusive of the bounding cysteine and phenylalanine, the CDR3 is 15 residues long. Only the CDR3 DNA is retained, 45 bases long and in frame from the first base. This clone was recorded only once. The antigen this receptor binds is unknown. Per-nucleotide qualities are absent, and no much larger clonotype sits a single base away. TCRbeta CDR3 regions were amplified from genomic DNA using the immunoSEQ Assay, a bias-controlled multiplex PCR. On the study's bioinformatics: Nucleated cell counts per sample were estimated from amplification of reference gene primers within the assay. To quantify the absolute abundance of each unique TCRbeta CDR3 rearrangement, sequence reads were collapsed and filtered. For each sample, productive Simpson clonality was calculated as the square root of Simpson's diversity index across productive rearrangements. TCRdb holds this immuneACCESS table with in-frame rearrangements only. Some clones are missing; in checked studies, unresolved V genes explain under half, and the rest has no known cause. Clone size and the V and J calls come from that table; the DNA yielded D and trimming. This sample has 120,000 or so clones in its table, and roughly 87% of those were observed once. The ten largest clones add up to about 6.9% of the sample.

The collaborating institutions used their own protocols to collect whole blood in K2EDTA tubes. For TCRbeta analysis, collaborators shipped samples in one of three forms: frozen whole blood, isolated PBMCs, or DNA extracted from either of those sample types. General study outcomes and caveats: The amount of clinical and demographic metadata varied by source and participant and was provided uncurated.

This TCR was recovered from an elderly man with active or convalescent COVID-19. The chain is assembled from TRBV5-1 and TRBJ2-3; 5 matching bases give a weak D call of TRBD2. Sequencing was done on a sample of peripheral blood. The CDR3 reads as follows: CASRTSGGNTDTQYF. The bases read TGCGCCAGCCGAACTTCCGGAGGCAACACAGATACGCAGTATTTT.